The sequence of this T cell receptor beta chain was determined in a study of T cells in Graves' hyperthyroidism and ophthalmopathy. Amplification of TCR beta CDR3 regions used RNA as the template. The TCR CDR3 first-round RT-PCR relied on the HTBI primer set. A single record per CDR3 protein comes from TCRdb applying MiXCR to the multiplex PCR reads. This repertoire shows approximately 490,000 distinct CDR3 sequences, roughly 23% found once; its top ten account for approximately 49%. This clonotype was recorded at least ten times. CDR1 is MNHNS and CDR2 is SASEGT in the germline V gene. Trimming took 5 bases from V and 0 from J, leaving 8 bases between them. This CDR3 has 14 amino acids.

The V gene is TRBV6-1, the J gene TRBJ1-5, with unresolved D. The clonotype was recovered from a woman between 65 and 79 years old with Graves' ophthalmopathy. Sequenced material: blood. The CDR3 DNA is TGTGCCAGCAGTCTGACTCTTAGCAATCAGCCCCAGCATTTT. Its protein is CASSLTLSNQPQHF.